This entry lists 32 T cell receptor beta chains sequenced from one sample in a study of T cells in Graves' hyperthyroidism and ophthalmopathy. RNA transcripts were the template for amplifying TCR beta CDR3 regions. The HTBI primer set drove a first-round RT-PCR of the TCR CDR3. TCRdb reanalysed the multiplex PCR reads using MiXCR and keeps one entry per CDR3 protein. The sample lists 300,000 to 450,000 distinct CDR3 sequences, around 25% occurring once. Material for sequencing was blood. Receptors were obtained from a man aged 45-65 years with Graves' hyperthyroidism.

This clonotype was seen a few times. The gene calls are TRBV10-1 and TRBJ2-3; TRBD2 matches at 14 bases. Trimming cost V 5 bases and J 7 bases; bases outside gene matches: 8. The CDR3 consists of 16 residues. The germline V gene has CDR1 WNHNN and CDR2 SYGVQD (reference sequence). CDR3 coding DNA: TGCGCCAGCAGTTCGACTAGCGGGAGGGCCCGATATACGCAGTATTTT. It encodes CASSSTSGRARYTQYF.

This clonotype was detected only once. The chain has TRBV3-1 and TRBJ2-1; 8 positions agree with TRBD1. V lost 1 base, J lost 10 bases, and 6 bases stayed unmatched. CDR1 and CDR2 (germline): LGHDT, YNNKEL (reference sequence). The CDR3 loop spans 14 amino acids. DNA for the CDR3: TGTGCCAGCAGCCAAGCGCTGGGACAGGCGGAGCAGTTCTTC. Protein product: CASSQALGQAEQFF.

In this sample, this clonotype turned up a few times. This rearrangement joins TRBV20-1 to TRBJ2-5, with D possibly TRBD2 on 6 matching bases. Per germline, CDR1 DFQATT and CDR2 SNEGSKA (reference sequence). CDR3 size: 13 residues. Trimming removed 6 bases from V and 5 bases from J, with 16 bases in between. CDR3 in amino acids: CSAGVPGDETQYF. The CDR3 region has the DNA TGCAGTGCAGGGGTACCGGGAGATGAGACCCAGTACTTC.

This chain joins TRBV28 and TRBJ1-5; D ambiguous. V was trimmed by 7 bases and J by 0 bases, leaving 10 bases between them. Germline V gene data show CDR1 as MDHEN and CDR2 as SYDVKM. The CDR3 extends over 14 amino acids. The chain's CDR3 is CASTPALSNQPQHF. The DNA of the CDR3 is TGTGCCAGCACCCCGGCCCTTAGCAATCAGCCCCAGCATTTT.

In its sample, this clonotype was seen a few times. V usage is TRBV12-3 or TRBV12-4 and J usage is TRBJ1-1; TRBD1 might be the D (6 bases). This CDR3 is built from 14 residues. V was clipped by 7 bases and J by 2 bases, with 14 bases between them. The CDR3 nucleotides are TGTGCCAGCACCTGGAGGGGGAAAAACACTGAAGCTTTCTTT. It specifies CASTWRGKNTEAFF.

This CDR3 is CASSQVVGQETQYF. In nucleotides, the CDR3 is TGTGCCAGCAGCCAGGTTGTAGGGCAGGAAACCCAGTACTTC. This chain connects TRBV7-9 to TRBJ2-5; no firm D call. Germline V gives CDR1 SEHNR, CDR2 FQNEAQ (reference sequence). Trimming took off 5 bases at V and 8 bases at J, with 18 bases between the two ends. The CDR3 contains 14 residues. Full variable domain (missing parts from reference TRBV7-9 and TRBJ2-5): DTGVSQNPRHKITKRGQNVTFRCDPISEHNRLYWYRQTLGQGPEFLTYFQNEAQLEKSRLLSDRFSAERPKGSFSTLEIQRTEQGDSAMYLCASSQVVGQETQYFGPGTRLLVL.

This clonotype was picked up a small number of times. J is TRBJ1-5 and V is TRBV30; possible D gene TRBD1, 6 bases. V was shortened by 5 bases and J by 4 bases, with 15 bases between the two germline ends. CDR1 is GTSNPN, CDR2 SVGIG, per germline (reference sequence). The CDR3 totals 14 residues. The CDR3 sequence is CAWGTGTTNQPQHF. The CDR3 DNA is TGTGCCTGGGGAACAGGGACCACGAATCAGCCCCAGCATTTT.

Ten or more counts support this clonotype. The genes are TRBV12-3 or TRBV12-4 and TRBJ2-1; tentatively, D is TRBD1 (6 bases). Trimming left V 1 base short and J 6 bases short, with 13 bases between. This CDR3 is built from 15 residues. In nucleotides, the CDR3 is TGTGCCAGCAGTTTAGAGCCAGGGGTCGGCAATGAGCAGTTCTTC. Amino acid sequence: CASSLEPGVGNEQFF.

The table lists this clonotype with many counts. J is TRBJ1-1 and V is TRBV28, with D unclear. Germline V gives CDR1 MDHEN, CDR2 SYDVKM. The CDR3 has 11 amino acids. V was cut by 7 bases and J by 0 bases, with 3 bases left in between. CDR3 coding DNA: TGTGCCAGCATTATGAACACTGAAGCTTTCTTT. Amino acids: CASIMNTEAFF.

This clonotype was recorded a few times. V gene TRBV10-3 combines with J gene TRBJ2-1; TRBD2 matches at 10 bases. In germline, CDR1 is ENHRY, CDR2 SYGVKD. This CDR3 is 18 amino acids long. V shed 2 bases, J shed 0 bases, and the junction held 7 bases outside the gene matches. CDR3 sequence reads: CAISEVAGGTSSYNEQFF. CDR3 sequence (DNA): TGTGCCATCAGTGAGGTAGCGGGAGGCACATCCTCCTACAATGAGCAGTTCTTC.

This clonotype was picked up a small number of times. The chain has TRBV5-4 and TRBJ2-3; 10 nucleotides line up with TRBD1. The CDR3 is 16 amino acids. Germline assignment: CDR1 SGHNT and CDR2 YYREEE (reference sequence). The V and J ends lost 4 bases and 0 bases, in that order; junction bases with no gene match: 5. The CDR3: CASSAPGQGSTDTQYF. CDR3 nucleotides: TGTGCCAGCAGCGCACCGGGACAGGGGAGCACAGATACGCAGTATTTT. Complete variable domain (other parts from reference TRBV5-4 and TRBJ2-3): ETGVTQSPTHLIKTRGQQVTLRCSSQSGHNTVSWYQQALGQGPQFIFQYYREEENGRGNFPPRFSGLQFPNYSSELNVNALELDDSALYLCASSAPGQGSTDTQYFGPGTRLTVL.

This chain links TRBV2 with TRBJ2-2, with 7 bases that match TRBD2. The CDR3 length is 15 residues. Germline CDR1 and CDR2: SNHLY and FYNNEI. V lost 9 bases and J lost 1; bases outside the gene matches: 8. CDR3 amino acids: CASAPIAGNTGELFF. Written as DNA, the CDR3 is TGTGCCAGTGCCCCAATAGCGGGGAACACCGGGGAGCTGTTTTTT.

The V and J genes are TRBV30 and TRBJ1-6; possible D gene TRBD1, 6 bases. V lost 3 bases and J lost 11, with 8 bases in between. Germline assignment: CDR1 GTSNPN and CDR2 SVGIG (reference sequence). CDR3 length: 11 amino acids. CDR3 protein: CAWSTGTPLHF. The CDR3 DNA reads TGTGCCTGGAGCACAGGGACACCCCTCCACTTT.

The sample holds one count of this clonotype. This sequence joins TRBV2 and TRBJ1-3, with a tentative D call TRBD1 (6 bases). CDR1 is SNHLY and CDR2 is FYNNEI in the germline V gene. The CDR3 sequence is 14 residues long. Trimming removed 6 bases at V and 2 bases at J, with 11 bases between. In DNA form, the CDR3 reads TGTGCCAGCAGCGGTCGGACAGCTGGAAACACCATATATTTT. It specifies CASSGRTAGNTIYF. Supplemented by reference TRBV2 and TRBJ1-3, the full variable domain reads EPEVTQTPSHQVTQMGQEVILRCVPISNHLYFYWYRQILGQKVEFLVSFYNNEISEKSEIFDDQFSVERPDGSNFTLKIRSTKLEDSAMYFCASSGRTAGNTIYFGEGSWLTVV.

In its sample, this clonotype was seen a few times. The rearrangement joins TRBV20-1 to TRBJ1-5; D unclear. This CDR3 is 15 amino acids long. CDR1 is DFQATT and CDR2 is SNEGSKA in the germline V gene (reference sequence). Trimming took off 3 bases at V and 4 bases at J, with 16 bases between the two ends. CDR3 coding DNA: TGCAGTGCTAGCCCCTCTGGCGGGCCGAATCAGCCCCAGCATTTT. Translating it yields CSASPSGGPNQPQHF.

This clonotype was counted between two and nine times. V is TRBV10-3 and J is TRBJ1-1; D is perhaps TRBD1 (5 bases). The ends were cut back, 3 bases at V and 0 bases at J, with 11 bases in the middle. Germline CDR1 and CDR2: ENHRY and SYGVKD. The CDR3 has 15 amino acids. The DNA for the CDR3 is TGTGCCATCAGTGAAATAGGGACCTTGAACACTGAAGCTTTCTTT. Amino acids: CAISEIGTLNTEAFF.

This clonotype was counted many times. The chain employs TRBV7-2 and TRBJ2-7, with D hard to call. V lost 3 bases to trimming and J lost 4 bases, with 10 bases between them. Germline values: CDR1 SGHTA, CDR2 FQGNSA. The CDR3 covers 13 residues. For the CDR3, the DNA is TGTGCCAGCAGCTTGGGTAGGGAATACGAGCAGTACTTC. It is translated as CASSLGREYEQYF.

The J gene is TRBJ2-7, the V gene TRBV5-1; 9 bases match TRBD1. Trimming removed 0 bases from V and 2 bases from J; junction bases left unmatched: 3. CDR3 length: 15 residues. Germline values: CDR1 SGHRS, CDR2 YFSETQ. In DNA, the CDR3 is TGCGCCAGCAGCTTGGGACAGGGGGGGGCCTACGAGCAGTACTTC. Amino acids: CASSLGQGGAYEQYF.

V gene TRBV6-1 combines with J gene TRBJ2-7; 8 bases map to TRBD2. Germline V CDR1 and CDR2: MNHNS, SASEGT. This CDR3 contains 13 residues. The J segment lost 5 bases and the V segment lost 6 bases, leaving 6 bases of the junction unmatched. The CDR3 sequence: CASRKREFDEQYF. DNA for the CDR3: TGTGCCAGCAGGAAGCGGGAGTTCGACGAGCAGTACTTC.

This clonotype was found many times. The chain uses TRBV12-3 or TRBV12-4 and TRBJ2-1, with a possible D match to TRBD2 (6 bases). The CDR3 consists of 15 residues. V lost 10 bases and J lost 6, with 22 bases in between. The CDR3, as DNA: TGTGCCACTTACGCCGGGACTGGGCCGAGCAATGAGCAGTTCTTC. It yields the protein CATYAGTGPSNEQFF.

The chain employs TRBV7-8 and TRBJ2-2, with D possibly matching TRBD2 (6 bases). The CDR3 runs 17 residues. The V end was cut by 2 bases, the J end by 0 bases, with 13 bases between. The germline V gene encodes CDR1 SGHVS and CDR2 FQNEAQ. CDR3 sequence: CASSLSPGTPNTGELFF. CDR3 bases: TGTGCCAGCAGCTTAAGCCCGGGGACTCCGAACACCGGGGAGCTGTTTTTT.

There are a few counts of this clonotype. Written as DNA, the CDR3 is TGTGCCAGCAGTCCACCGGGACTGGGAACCGGGGAGCTGTTTTTT. This gives the protein CASSPPGLGTGELFF. This rearrangement joins TRBV27 to TRBJ2-2; TRBD2 might be the D (6 bases). Germline CDR1 reads MNHEY; CDR2 reads SMNVEV (reference sequence). The ends were cut back, 5 bases at V and 5 bases at J, with 15 bases in the middle. This CDR3 comprises 15 residues.

Written as DNA, the CDR3 is TGCGCCAGCAGCCAAGATCTGTTCGGGGCTCAAAGCAATCAGCCCCAGCATTTT. Translation: CASSQDLFGAQSNQPQHF. The rearrangement uses TRBV4-1 and TRBJ1-5, with a tentative D call TRBD1 (5 bases). Germline V lookup: CDR1 MGHRA, CDR2 YSYEKL. The CDR3 sequence is 18 residues long. Trimming took 0 bases from V and 1 from J, leaving 16 bases between them.

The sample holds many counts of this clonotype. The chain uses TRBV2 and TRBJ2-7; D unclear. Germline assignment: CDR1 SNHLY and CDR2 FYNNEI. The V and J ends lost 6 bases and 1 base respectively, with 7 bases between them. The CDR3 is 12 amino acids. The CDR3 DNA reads TGTGCCAGCAGGGAGCTATCCTACGAGCAGTACTTC. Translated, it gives CASRELSYEQYF.

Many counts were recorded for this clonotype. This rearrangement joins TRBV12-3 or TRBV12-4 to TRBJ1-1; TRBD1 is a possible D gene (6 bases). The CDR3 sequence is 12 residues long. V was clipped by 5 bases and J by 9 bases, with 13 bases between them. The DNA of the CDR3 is TGTGCCAGCAGTACCAGGGGTGTTAAAGCTTTCTTT. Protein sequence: CASSTRGVKAFF.

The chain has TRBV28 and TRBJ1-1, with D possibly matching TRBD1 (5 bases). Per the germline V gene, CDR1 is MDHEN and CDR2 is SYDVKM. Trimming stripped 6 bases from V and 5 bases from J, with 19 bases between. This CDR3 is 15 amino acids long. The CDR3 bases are TGTGCCAGCAGCACGTTCAACCAGGGATGGACTGAAGCTTTCTTT. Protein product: CASSTFNQGWTEAFF.

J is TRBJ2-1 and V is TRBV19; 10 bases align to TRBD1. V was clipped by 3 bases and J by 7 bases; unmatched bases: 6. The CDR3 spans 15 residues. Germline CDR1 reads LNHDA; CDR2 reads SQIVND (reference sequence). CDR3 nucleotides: TGTGCCAGTAGTATGTATGGGACAGGGGAGAATGAGCAGTTCTTC. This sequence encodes CASSMYGTGENEQFF.

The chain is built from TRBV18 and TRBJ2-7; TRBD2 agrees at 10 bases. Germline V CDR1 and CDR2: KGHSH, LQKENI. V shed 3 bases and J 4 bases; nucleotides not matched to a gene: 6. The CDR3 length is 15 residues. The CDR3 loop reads CASSPKREGRYEQYF. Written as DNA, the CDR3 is TGTGCCAGCTCACCCAAGCGGGAGGGCCGGTACGAGCAGTACTTC.

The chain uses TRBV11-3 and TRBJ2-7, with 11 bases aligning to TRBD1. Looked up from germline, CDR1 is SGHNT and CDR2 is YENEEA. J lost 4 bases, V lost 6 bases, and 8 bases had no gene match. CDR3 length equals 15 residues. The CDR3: CASRTGTGGVYEQYF. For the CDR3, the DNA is TGTGCCAGCAGAACCGGGACAGGGGGAGTGTACGAGCAGTACTTC.

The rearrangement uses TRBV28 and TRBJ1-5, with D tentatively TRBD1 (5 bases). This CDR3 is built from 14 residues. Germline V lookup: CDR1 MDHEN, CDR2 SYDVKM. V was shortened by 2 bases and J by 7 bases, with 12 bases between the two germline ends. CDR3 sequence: CASSLAQGWQPQHF. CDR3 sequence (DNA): TGTGCCAGCAGTTTAGCCCAGGGCTGGCAGCCCCAGCATTTT.

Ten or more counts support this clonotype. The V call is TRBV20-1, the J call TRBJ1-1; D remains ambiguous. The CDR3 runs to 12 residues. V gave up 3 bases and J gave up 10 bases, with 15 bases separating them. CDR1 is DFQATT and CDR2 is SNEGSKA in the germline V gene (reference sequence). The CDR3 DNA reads TGCAGTGCTAGTGCCCGGGATCAGACAGCTTTCTTT. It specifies CSASARDQTAFF.

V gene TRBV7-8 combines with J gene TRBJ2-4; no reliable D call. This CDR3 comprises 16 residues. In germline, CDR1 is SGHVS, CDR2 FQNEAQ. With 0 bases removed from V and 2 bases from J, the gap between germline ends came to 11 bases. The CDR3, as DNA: TGTGCCAGCAGCTTAGCGGGATGGCTACCCAAAAACATTCAGTACTTC. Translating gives CASSLAGWLPKNIQYF.